The TCR beta chain under discussion was sequenced for a study of beta chain bispecific antibodies for T cell cancers (dated by TCRdb to about 2021). Describing the broader study: T cells from healthy donors were cocultured with T cell leukemia lines in the presence of bispecific antibodies, after which the depletion of each TRBV family was measured by TRBV sequencing of the surviving cells. Jurkat cells expressed surface TRBV12 (TRBV12-3), and HPB-ALL cells expressed surface TRBV5-5. Broad study findings and their caveats: Apart from the targeted and closely related genes, all other TRBV family members appeared to be unaffected by the TRBV-directed bispecific antibodies. Cross-reactivity of the anti-TRBV5-5 antibody with TRBV5-6 was attributed to high sequence similarity between the two genes. Relative to anti-CD19, the TRBV12-3 share of total TRBV signal was reduced by 98.9% after anti-TRBV12 exposure, whereas a nonsignificant over 35% decrease was observed for TRBV12-4. Each sequenced sample mixed leukemia cell line cells with normal T cells, and most targeted TRBV signal came from the leukemia cells rather than normal T cells.

Libraries incorporated unique molecular identifier barcodes, which were used to quantify clonotypes. Qiagen AllPrep DNA/RNA Micro kits were used to isolate total RNA, and an Agilent TapeStation was used to check RNA quality. TCR beta libraries were built by 5' RACE: cDNA synthesis followed by two PCR steps using TCR beta constant-region gene-specific primers. Sequencing of the TCR beta libraries was done on an Illumina MiSeq platform. As for how the authors treated the data: Reads were processed with MIGEC, MiXCR and VDJtools. Clonotype frequency was calculated as the fraction of unique molecular identifiers assigned to a given clonotype among all unique molecular identifiers in the sample. Nonfunctional TRBV genes listed as pseudogenes or open reading frames in IMGT, such as TRBV1, TRBV12-1 and TRBV21, were excluded. TCRdb applied fastp at Q25 and MiXCR to the public reads, then kept only in-frame beta chains. Identical CDR3 protein sequences are pooled into one entry, listed with their most common genes and DNA. The authors' filters were not applied to this entry. The sample has around 19,000 distinct CDR3 sequences on record, approximately 2.2% of them singletons. The ten largest clones add up to approximately 5.4% of the sample.

This clonotype is assessed as medium-sized (0.01 to 0.1%). Its antigen is currently not known. Base-call qualities are not available, and no considerably larger clone is one nucleotide away. The sample's treatment or condition label, in plain terms: alpha-V12: anti-TRBV12 scFv linked to anti-CD3 scFv. T cells were expanded from blood mononuclear cells for 2 to 3 days using either anti-CD3 antibody OKT3 or CD3/CD28 Dynabeads. The anti-TRBV12 bispecific sample came from a coculture of Jurkat leukemia cells with normal T cells, compared against an anti-CD19 bispecific control coculture. The culture conditions for expanded T cells were RPMI 1640 plus 10% fetal bovine serum, recombinant human IL-2 (approximately 100 IU/ml) and IL-7 (approximately 5 ng/ml). Cocultures combined approximately 5 x 10^4 normal T cells with approximately 5 x 10^4 target cells and bispecific antibody in approximately 0.09 mL, incubated 17 hours at 37°C. Every bispecific antibody was made of two single-chain variable fragments, expressed in a single-chain diabody format carrying a His tag. The effector T cells were obtained from healthy human donors, with peripheral blood mononuclear cells isolated from leukapheresis samples by Ficoll density gradient centrifugation.

V was cut back by 3 bases and J by 2 bases, leaving a gap of 7 bases between them. The CDR3 has 12 amino acids, counting the end cysteine and phenylalanine. The DNA shown is the 36-base CDR3, in frame from base 1. From the germline V gene, CDR1 is SQVTM and CDR2 is ANQGSEA. This TCR was sampled from a human donor in good health. Some clones in this sample may be carry-over from other donors' samples. The chain links TRBV29-1 with TRBJ1-2, with no reliable assignment of the D segment. This specimen consisted of healthy donor T cells cultured with leukemia cells, obtained from a culture containing a bispecific antibody targeting TCR Vbeta12. Here the CDR3 is given as CSVEWRNYGYTF. The sequence in DNA is TGCAGCGTTGAGTGGCGGAACTATGGCTACACCTTC.